This T cell receptor beta chain was identified during a study of blood T cell repertoires in COVID-19. In germline, CDR1 is LNHDA, CDR2 SQIVND (reference sequence). V dropped 4 bases and J dropped 6; count of bases not matched to a gene: 6. The CDR3 sequence is 14 residues long. The method was immunoSEQ multiplex PCR; TCRdb's version includes in-frame clones alone and lacks a portion of them. The table lists 65,000 to 75,000 clones, 80% of them singletons. This sequence joins TRBV19 and TRBJ2-4; 7 positions agree with TRBD2. The sequenced sample consisted of peripheral blood. The receptor was isolated from a human donor in a cohort sampled during active COVID-19. The CDR3 nucleotides read TGTGCCAGTAGTAAAGGGCAGCGGGGAAACATTCAGTACTTC. This codes for CASSKGQRGNIQYF.